This TCR beta chain was documented in a study of T-cell memory formation after mild COVID-19. On the study more broadly: There were largely donor-specific TCR clusters. General study findings and limits: CD4+ clones that contracted lay mainly in CM and EM; CD8+ ones lay in EMRA. CD4+ bias marked clones expanding day 15 to 37, unlike balanced contracting clones.

This clonotype has a handful of counts. Its specificity is not known. The CDR3 covers 14 residues. V was pared by 0 bases and J by 6 bases, with 11 bases between. Germline V CDR1 and CDR2: LGHNA, YSLEER. The 5'RACE method, run with constant-segment primers, produced TCR alpha and TCR beta cDNA libraries (carrying sample barcodes and UMIs). TCRdb called the 5' RACE reads again in MiXCR, with one record for every CDR3 protein. The data hold approximately 240,000 distinct CDR3 sequences, with approximately 16% observed a single time. The clonotype comes from a man aged 18 to 30 who had mild COVID-19 (a few samples of this study predate the infection). Cell type and time point are not known. This chain connects TRBV4-3 to TRBJ2-5, with a possible D match to TRBD2 (6 bases). Sequencing was done on a sample of PBMCs or a T cell subset sorted from them (not recorded which). CDR3 nucleotide sequence: TGCGCCAGCAGCCAAGAACGGAGGGGCCAGACCCAGTACTTC. It yields the protein CASSQERRGQTQYF.